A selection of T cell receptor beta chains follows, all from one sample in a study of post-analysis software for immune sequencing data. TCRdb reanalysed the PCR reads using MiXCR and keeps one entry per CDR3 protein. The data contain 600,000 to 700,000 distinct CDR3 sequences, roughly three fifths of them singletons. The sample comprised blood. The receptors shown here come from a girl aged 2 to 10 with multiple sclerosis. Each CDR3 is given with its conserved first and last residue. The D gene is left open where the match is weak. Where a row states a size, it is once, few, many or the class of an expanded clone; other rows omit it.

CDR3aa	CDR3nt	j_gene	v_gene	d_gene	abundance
CAWKGYTDTQYF	TGTGCCTGGAAGGGGTACACAGATACGCAGTATTTT	TRBJ2-3	TRBV30	NA	NA
CASSGQSGANVLTF	TGTGCCAGCAGTGGGCAGTCTGGGGCCAACGTCCTGACTTTC	TRBJ2-6	TRBV6-1	NA	NA
CASSWDRVPNEQFF	TGTGCCAGCAGCTGGGACAGGGTACCCAATGAGCAGTTCTTC	TRBJ2-1	TRBV7-8	TRBD1	NA
CASGLVRRGHEQFF	TGTGCTAGTGGTTTGGTACGAAGGGGACATGAGCAGTTCTTC	TRBJ2-1	TRBV12-5	NA	once
CASSQQLPGEKLFF	TGTGCCAGCAGCCAACAACTACCTGGAGAAAAACTGTTTTTT	TRBJ1-4	TRBV3-1	NA	NA
CASSMTGGGVGNQPQHF	TGTGCCAGCAGTATGACAGGGGGCGGGGTAGGCAATCAGCCCCAGCATTTT	TRBJ1-5	TRBV12-3/TRBV12-4	TRBD1	NA
CASSQQAEYLNYGYTF	TGTGCCAGCAGCCAACAGGCCGAATATCTTAACTATGGCTACACCTTC	TRBJ1-2	TRBV4-2	NA	NA
CASSRATGGRETQYF	TGTGCCAGCAGTCGGGCGACAGGGGGGAGGGAGACCCAGTACTTC	TRBJ2-5	TRBV6-5	TRBD1	NA
CASSLKMREQYF	TGTGCCAGCAGTTTAAAAATGCGCGAGCAGTACTTC	TRBJ2-7	TRBV27	NA	many
CAGSSGTAFYEQYF	TGCGCCGGCAGCTCCGGGACAGCCTTCTACGAGCAGTACTTC	TRBJ2-7	TRBV5-1	TRBD1	NA
CASSSRTAPYGYTF	TGTGCCAGCAGCAGTAGGACAGCTCCTTATGGCTACACCTTC	TRBJ1-2	TRBV6-5	NA	NA
CSVGQGGTDTQYF	TGCAGCGTTGGACAGGGCGGCACAGATACGCAGTATTTT	TRBJ2-3	TRBV29-1	TRBD1	few
CASSPLRDRYYNEQFF	TGTGCCAGCAGCCCCCTACGGGACAGGTACTACAATGAGCAGTTCTTC	TRBJ2-1	TRBV5-6	TRBD1	NA
CASILAFPYEQYF	TGTGCCAGCATTCTCGCTTTTCCCTACGAGCAGTACTTC	TRBJ2-7	TRBV5-6	NA	NA
CVSSYRVGFTDTQYF	TGTGTCAGCAGTTACCGGGTGGGCTTCACAGATACGCAGTATTTT	TRBJ2-3	TRBV6-5	NA	NA
CASRGASWSETQYF	TGTGCCAGCAGGGGAGCTAGTTGGTCCGAGACCCAGTACTTC	TRBJ2-5	TRBV28	NA	NA
CASSLVADSNYGYTF	TGTGCCAGCAGCTTAGTGGCCGATTCTAACTATGGCTACACCTTC	TRBJ1-2	TRBV7-9	NA	few
CASSLAGTVSNEQFF	TGCGCCAGCAGCTTGGCCGGGACAGTAAGTAATGAGCAGTTCTTC	TRBJ2-1	TRBV5-1	TRBD1	NA
CASRLDRGSGVDTEAFF	TGTGCCAGCAGGCTGGACAGGGGAAGTGGGGTAGACACTGAAGCTTTCTTT	TRBJ1-1	TRBV12-3/TRBV12-4	TRBD1	NA
CASSSRVWGETQYF	TGTGCCAGCAGCTCAAGGGTTTGGGGAGAGACCCAGTACTTC	TRBJ2-5	TRBV5-5	NA	few
CSGLPTEITDTQYF	TGCAGCGGTCTACCCACAGAGATTACAGATACGCAGTATTTT	TRBJ2-3	TRBV29-1	NA	few
CASSQDPLDKSGNYGYTF	TGTGCCAGCAGCCAAGATCCCCTCGACAAGAGCGGTAACTATGGCTACACCTTC	TRBJ1-2	TRBV3-1	NA	few
CASSLRGGADYGYTF	TGTGCCAGCAGCTTAAGAGGGGGCGCCGACTATGGCTACACCTTC	TRBJ1-2	TRBV13	TRBD1	NA
CSVGQGNTYEQYF	TGCAGCGTCGGACAGGGAAATACCTACGAGCAGTACTTC	TRBJ2-7	TRBV29-1	TRBD1	NA
CASSPYPGFSTDTQYF	TGTGCCAGCAGCCCCTACCCAGGGTTTAGCACAGATACGCAGTATTTT	TRBJ2-3	TRBV6-4	NA	NA
CASTQGAEQYF	TGTGCCAGCACCCAGGGGGCTGAGCAGTACTTC	TRBJ2-7	TRBV6-2/TRBV6-3	TRBD1	NA
CASSHEGLTGEQYF	TGCGCCAGCAGCCACGAAGGTCTGACAGGGGAGCAGTACTTC	TRBJ2-5	TRBV4-1	TRBD1	NA
CSANPFAGRAFRETQYF	TGCAGTGCTAATCCCTTCGCGGGAAGGGCATTTAGGGAGACCCAGTACTTC	TRBJ2-5	TRBV20-1	NA	NA
CASSLSGRSYEQYF	TGTGCCAGCAGCCTTAGCGGGAGAAGCTACGAGCAGTACTTC	TRBJ2-7	TRBV28	TRBD2	NA
CASSYGQEGEKLFF	TGTGCCAGCAGTTACGGTCAGGAAGGGGAAAAACTGTTTTTT	TRBJ1-4	TRBV6-5	NA	NA
CASSRARGGTDTQYF	TGTGCCAGCAGCCGAGCCCGGGGGGGCACAGATACGCAGTATTTT	TRBJ2-3	TRBV7-2	TRBD2	NA
CASSLMETNYGYTF	TGTGCCAGCAGCTTAATGGAGACTAACTATGGCTACACCTTC	TRBJ1-2	TRBV7-9	NA	few
CAIRTNREGDTQYF	TGTGCCATCAGGACGAACAGGGAGGGAGATACGCAGTATTTT	TRBJ2-3	TRBV24-1	NA	once
CASSFGGAVDNEQFF	TGTGCCAGCAGTTTTGGGGGGGCCGTCGACAATGAACAGTTCTTC	TRBJ2-1	TRBV12-3/TRBV12-4	NA	NA
CAISDGNTEAFF	TGTGCCATCAGTGACGGTAACACTGAAGCTTTCTTT	TRBJ1-1	TRBV10-3	NA	NA
CATSDSATGNTEAFF	TGTGCCACCAGTGATTCCGCGACCGGAAACACTGAAGCTTTCTTT	TRBJ1-1	TRBV24-1	NA	NA
CSALTSGGNNEQFF	TGCAGTGCCCTTACTAGCGGGGGGAACAATGAGCAGTTCTTC	TRBJ2-1	TRBV20-1	TRBD2	NA
CASSFGAGGEGDEQFF	TGTGCCAGCAGCTTCGGGGCGGGAGGAGAGGGGGATGAGCAGTTCTTC	TRBJ2-1	TRBV9	TRBD2	NA
CSASTRTGPDPYGYTF	TGCAGTGCCTCTACTCGGACAGGGCCGGACCCCTATGGCTACACCTTC	TRBJ1-2	TRBV20-1	TRBD1	NA
CASKVGGGYNEQFF	TGTGCCAGCAAGGTCGGGGGGGGTTACAATGAGCAGTTCTTC	TRBJ2-1	TRBV2	TRBD2	once